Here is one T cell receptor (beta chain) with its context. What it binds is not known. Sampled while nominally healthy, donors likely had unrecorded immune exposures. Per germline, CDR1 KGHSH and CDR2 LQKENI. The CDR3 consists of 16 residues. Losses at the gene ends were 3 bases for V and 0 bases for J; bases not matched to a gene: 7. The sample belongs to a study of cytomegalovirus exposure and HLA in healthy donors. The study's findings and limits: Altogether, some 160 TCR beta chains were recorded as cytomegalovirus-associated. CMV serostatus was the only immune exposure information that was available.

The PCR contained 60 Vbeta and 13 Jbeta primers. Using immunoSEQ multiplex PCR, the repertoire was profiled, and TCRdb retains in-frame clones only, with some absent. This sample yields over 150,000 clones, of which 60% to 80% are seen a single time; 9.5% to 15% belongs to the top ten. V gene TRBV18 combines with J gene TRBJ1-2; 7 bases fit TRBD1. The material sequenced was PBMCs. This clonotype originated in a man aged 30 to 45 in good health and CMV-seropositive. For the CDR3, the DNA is TGTGCCAGCTCACCCGGGGACAGCGGATCTAACTATGGCTACACCTTC. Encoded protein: CASSPGDSGSNYGYTF.